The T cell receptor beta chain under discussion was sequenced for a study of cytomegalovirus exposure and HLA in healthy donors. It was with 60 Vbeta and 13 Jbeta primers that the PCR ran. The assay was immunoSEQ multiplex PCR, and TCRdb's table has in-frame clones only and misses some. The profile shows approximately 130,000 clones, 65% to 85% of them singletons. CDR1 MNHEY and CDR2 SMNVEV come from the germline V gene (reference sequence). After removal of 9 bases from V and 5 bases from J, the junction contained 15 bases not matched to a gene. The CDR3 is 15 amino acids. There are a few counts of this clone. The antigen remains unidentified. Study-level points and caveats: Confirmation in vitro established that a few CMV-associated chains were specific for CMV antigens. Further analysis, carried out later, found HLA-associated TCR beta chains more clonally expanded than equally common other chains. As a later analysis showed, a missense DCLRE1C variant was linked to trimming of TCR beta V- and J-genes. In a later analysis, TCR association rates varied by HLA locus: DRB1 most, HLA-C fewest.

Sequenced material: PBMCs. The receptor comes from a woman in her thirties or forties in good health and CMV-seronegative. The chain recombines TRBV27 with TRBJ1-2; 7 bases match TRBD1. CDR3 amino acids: CARRQGPKLPYGYTF. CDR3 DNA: TGTGCCAGGCGACAGGGTCCAAAACTTCCTTATGGCTACACCTTC.